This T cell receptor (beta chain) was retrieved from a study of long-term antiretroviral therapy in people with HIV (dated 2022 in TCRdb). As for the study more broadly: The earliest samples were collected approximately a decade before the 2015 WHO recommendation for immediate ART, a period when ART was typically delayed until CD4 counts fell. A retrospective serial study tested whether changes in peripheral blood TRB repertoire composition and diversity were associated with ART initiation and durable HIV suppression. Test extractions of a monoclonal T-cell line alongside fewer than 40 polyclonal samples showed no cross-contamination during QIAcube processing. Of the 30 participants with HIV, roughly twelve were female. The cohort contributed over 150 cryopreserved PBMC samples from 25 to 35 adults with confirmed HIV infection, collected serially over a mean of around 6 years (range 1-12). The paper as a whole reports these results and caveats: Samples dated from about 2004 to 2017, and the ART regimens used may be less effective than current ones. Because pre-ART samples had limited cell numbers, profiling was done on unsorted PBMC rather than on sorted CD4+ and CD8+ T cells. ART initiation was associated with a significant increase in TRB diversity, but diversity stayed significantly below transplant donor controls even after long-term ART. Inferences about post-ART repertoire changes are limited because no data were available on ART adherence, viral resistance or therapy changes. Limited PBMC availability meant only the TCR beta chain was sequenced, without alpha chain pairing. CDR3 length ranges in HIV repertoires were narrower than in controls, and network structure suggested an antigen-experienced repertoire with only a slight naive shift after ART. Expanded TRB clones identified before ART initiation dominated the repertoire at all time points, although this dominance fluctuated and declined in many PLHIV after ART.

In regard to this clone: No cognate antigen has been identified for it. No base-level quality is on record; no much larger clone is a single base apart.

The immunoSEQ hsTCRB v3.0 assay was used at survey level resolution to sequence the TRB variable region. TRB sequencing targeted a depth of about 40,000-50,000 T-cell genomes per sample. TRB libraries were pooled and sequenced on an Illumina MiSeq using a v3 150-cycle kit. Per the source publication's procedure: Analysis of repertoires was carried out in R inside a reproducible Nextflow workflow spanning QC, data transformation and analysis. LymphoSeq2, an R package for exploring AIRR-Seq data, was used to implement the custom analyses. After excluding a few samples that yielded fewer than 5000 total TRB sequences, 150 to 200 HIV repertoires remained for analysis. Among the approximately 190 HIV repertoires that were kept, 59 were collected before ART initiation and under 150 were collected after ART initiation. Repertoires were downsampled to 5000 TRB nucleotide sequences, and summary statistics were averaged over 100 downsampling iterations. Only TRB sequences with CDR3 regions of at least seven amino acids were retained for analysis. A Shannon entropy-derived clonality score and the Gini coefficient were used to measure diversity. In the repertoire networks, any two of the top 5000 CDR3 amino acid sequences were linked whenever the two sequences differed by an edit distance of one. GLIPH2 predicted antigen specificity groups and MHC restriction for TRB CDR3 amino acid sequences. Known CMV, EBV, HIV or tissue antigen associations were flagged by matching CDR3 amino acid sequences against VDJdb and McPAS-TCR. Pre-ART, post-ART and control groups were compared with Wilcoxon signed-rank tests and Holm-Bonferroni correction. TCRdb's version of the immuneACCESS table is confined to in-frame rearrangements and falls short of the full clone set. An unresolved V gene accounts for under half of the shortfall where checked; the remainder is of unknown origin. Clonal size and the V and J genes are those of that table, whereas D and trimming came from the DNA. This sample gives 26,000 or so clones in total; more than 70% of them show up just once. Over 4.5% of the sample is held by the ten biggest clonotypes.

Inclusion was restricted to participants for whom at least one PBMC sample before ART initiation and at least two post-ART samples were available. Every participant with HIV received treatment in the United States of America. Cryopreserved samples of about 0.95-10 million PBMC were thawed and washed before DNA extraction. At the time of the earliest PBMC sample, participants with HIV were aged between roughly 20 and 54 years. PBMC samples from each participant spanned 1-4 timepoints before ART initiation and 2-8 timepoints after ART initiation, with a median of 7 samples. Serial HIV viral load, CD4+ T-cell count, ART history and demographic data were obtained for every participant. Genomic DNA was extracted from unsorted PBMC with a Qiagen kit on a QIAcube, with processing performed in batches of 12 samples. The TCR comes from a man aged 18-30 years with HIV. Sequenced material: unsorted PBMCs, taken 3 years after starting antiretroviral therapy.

This receptor has the CDR3 CASSLGRGQGETQYF. The nucleotide sequence reads TGTGCCAGCAGCTTGGGCAGGGGGCAGGGGGAGACCCAGTACTTC. Recombination linked TRBV5-6 to TRBJ2-5, with TRBD1 identical over 8 junction bases. From cysteine to phenylalanine, the CDR3 is 15 amino acids long. This entry keeps only the CDR3 DNA: 45 bases, framed from base 1. CDR1 and CDR2, looked up from the germline V gene, are SGHDT and YYEEEE. V is trimmed back by 0 bases and J by 5 bases, and the junction contains 6 bases that no gene match accounts for. The CDR3, completed at both ends by the reference TRBV5-6 and TRBJ2-5 genes, gives the full variable domain DAGVTQSPTHLIKTRGQQVTLRCSPKSGHDTVSWYQQALGQGPQFIFQYYEEEERQRGNFPDRFSGHQFPNYSSELNVNALLLGDSALYLCASSLGRGQGETQYFGPGTRLLVL.